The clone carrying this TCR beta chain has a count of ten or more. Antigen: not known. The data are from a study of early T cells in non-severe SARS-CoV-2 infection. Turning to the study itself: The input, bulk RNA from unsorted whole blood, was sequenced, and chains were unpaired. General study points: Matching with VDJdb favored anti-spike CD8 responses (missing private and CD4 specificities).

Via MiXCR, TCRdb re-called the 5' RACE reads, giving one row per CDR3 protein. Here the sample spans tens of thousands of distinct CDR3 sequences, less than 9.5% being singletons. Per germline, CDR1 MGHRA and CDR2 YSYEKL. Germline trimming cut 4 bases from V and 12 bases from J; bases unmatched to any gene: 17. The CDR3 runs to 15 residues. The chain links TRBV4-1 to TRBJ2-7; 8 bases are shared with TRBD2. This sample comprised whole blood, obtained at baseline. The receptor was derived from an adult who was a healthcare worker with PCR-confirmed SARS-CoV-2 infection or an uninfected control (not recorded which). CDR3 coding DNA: TGCGCCAGCAGCCCTTCTCAGAGTAGCGGGATGTCAGGGTACTTC. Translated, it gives CASSPSQSSGMSGYF.